This T cell receptor beta chain appears in the sequencing data of a study of blood T cell repertoires in COVID-19. Study in general: The cDNA or gDNA used as material had been derived from T cells, B-cell-depleted T cells, or PBMCs.

Under the authors' procedure: Reference gene primer amplification gave estimated nucleated cell counts. Profiled with immunoSEQ multiplex PCR; TCRdb holds only in-frame clones, not every one. Clone size and the V and J calls come from that table; the DNA yielded D and trimming. The sample yields fewer than 350,000 clones, over 75% seen once. Germline CDR1 and CDR2: SNHLY and FYNNEI. V shed 5 bases and J 1 base; nucleotides not matched to a gene: 4. The CDR3 consists of 16 residues. In this sample, this clone turned up once. Sequenced: peripheral blood. The J gene is TRBJ1-4, the V gene TRBV2; 10 nucleotides line up with TRBD1. This TCR came from a man between 18 and 29 years old with active or convalescent COVID-19. The CDR3 loop is CASSPGQGKTNEKLFF. In DNA form, the CDR3 reads TGTGCCAGCAGTCCGGGACAGGGGAAAACTAATGAAAAACTGTTTTTT. Full variable domain (remainder filled in from reference TRBV2 and TRBJ1-4): EPEVTQTPSHQVTQMGQEVILRCVPISNHLYFYWYRQILGQKVEFLVSFYNNEISEKSEIFDDQFSVERPDGSNFTLKIRSTKLEDSAMYFCASSPGQGKTNEKLFFGSGTQLSVL.